This T cell receptor beta chain was sequenced for a study of breast tumors, draining lymph nodes, adjacent tissues (dated by TCRdb to 2016 to 2017). Regarding the complete study: Breast cancer patients provided tumor, adjacent nontumor tissue and axillary lymph nodes, and the study compared the TCR beta repertoires across these three sources. The study aimed to assess the relationships and possible T-cell exchange between tumor, surrounding tissue and draining lymph node repertoires in human breast cancer. Overall study results and their limits: The study presented the conclusion that tumor T cells originate in lymph nodes as consistent with a hypothesis, not as something directly demonstrated. The data were considered consistent with most tumor T cells being derived from the lymph node and subsequently expanding within tumor tissue. Tumor T-cell repertoires showed less diversity than lymph node repertoires and more diversity than nontumor tissue repertoires, and tumor T-cell repertoires showed preferential V and J gene usage. In luminal-like breast cancer, tumor and nontumor tissue repertoires resembled each other significantly more than in basal-like breast cancer.

The reads were generated on an Illumina HiSeq 2000. TCR beta chain libraries were generated through multiplex PCR amplification. The amplified TCR beta chain products were analyzed by high-throughput sequencing. Starting from the raw public reads, TCRdb applied fastp trimming at Q25, assembled clones with MiXCR and retained in-frame beta chains. CDR3 protein duplicates are merged, each entry listing the most common genes and DNA. The sample includes some 140,000 distinct CDR3 sequences, with about 20% observed a single time. The ten largest clones take up 2% to 2.5% of the sample. Worth noting for this clonotype: This receptor's antigen is unknown. Base-call qualities are not available, and no considerably larger clone is one nucleotide away.

The CDR3 numbers 15 residues from cysteine through phenylalanine. Here the CDR3 DNA is all that survives: 45 bases in frame from base 1. The germline V gene sets CDR1 to SGHTA and CDR2 to FQGTGA. Cut back by 5 bases and 0 bases, the V and J ends lie 11 bases apart. Lymph node samples were obtained from the axillary draining lymph nodes of breast cancer patients. The clonotype was recovered from a female donor with breast cancer. Some clones in this sample may be carry-over from other donors' samples. Sequenced input: axillary lymph node tissue. The chain is assembled from TRBV7-3 and TRBJ1-3; matching of 5 bases hints at TRBD1 as the D gene. The nucleotides are TGTGCCAGCAGCCCCGCGGGGGGCTCTGGAAACACCATATATTTT. Its translation is CASSPAGGSGNTIYF.